The sample holds a few counts of the clone carrying this T cell receptor beta chain. The V end was cut by 4 bases, the J end by 4 bases, with 11 bases between. The CDR3 sequence is 14 residues long. CDR1 and CDR2 (germline): MNHEY, SVGEGT. The TCRbeta library was prepared with unique molecular identifiers. One entry per CDR3 protein, called by TCRdb with MiXCR from the PCR reads. This table has approximately 520,000 distinct CDR3 sequences, around a third appearing once. This sample was taken from a study of T-cell reconstitution after alpha-beta-depleted transplantation in children. The sequence came from a human donor who donated a stem cell graft to a child with aplastic anemia. The source material was PBMCs from the stem cell graft donor, sampled from the stem cell graft. The genes are TRBV6-2 or TRBV6-3 and TRBJ2-4, with D maybe TRBD1 (5 bases). The CDR3 region has the DNA TGTGCCAGCAGTTCAACAGGAAAAAAAAACATTCAGTACTTC. Its protein product is CASSSTGKKNIQYF.